This TCR beta chain was sequenced for a study of T cells in Graves' hyperthyroidism and ophthalmopathy (dated by TCRdb to the late 2010s). About the full investigation: Peripheral blood was sampled at the time of initial diagnosis, prior to any treatment. To identify distinguishing TCR V-J signatures, a discovery cohort of 100 or so patients was used, comprising 40 to 45 with Graves' ophthalmopathy and roughly 60 with stable Graves' hyperthyroidism. Prospective prediction of ophthalmopathy was tested in an independent validation cohort of approximately 19 hyperthyroidism patients and approximately 17 patients who later progressed to ophthalmopathy. For training and testing, the 95 to 100 patients in the discovery cohort were randomly divided in a 7:3 ratio. In addition, the study compared T-cell repertoires in thyroid tissue and in blood from roughly 6 Graves' hyperthyroidism patients. Once sampling was done, hyperthyroidism patients were given methimazole at a starting dose of 30 mg daily, whereas ophthalmopathy patients were given high-dose intravenous methylprednisolone. The paper reports TCR Vbeta CDR3 sequencing of 135 peripheral blood samples: over 40 ophthalmopathy, fewer than 80 hyperthyroidism and 17 progressor patients.

The TCR beta CDR3 regions were amplified from RNA transcripts. The first round of RT-PCR for the TCR CDR3 was performed with the HTBI primer set and the Qiagen OneStep RT-PCR kit. Libraries were constructed in a second round of multiplex PCR, after which size selection and purification were performed. The libraries were sequenced on an Illumina HiSeq2000 using paired-end 100 bp reads. The authors' analysis ran thus. SOAPnuke was used to process the raw data, throwing out any read that contained adapters or uncalled bases, had a mean Phred below 15, or lacked an exact constant-primer or identifier match. COPE v1.2.5 was used to merge the high-quality paired reads, and each unique nucleotide sequence was defined as a clonotype. MiTCR v1.1 was used to align the clonotypes against IMGT TRBV, TRBD and TRBJ reference segments. The analysis was restricted to V-J combinations with a frequency above 0.0001, which together covered 98% to 99.2% of the repertoires. The TCS score was defined as the ratio of F50 (clonal expansion) to E x V (chaos), calculated using BLOSUM62-based TCRdist between CDR3 peptides within each V-J. Welch's t-statistics and random forest reduced around 550 V-J features to around 14, which were used in a naive Bayes classifier (R e1071). The public reads were quality trimmed at Q25 with fastp and then assembled into clones with MiXCR by TCRdb, keeping productive beta chains. Rows with one shared CDR3 protein collapse into an entry with the most common genes and DNA. These V and J calls are TCRdb output, not the study's own analysis. The sample has hundreds of thousands of distinct CDR3 sequences on record, almost 25% of them singletons. The biggest ten clones account for under 40% of the sample.

The CDR3 starts with the cysteine, ends with the phenylalanine, and has 15 residues. Solely the CDR3 DNA is kept, with 45 bases framed from the first base. At the junction V is shortened by 3 bases and J by 1 base, with 12 bases in between. In the germline V gene, CDR1 corresponds to MDHEN and CDR2 to SYDVKM. In the ophthalmopathy patients, disease was moderately to severely active, with a Clinical Activity Score of 3 or more, a NOSPECS grade of 4 or more, and a duration of less than 3 months. Patients with uncontrolled infections, other autoimmune diseases, pregnancy or lactation were excluded. Diagnoses relied on clinical symptoms, serum thyroxine and TRAb, thyroid ultrasound and orbital computed tomography. PBMCs were isolated from about 9.1 ml of fresh peripheral blood by Ficoll-Paque density gradient centrifugation. Trizol reagent was used to extract total RNA, and RNA quality was then checked on an Agilent 2100 Bioanalyzer.

This clonotype was counted at least ten times. Its binding antigen is unknown. Base qualities are missing; no much larger clone stands one base away. The paper as a whole reports these results and caveats: Ophthalmopathy was separated from stable hyperthyroidism by a 13 V-J signature model, with 85% to 90% sensitivity and just over 81% specificity obtained in cross-validation and 80%/75% obtained in testing. Most expanded thyroid clonotypes (frequency above 0.001) were also detected in blood, suggesting blood repertoires may reflect thyroid immune responses. In validation, progression to ophthalmopathy was predicted by the model with around 70% sensitivity and about 72% specificity, a median of around 6.5 months before onset. Sample size was not statistically predetermined, and blinding of investigators to group allocation was not performed.

Sequencing was done on a sample of blood. The receptor was derived from a woman in her 40s with Graves' ophthalmopathy. The sequence joins TRBV28 to TRBJ1-2; no D gene can be assigned with confidence. The sequenced DNA is TGTGCCAGCAGTTTTGACCCCTCCAGTAACTATGGCTACACCTTC. The resulting protein is CASSFDPSSNYGYTF.